The 5 T cell receptor beta chains given below trace back to one sample, sequenced in a study of sequential checkpoint blockade in melanoma. The method was immunoSEQ multiplex PCR; TCRdb's version includes in-frame clones alone and lacks a portion of them. Counted here are tens of thousands of clones, nearly 70% occurring once; the ten biggest clones make up 15% to 20%. The treatment: randomized to nivolumab then ipilimumab (arm A) or the reverse (arm B). Sequenced here: CD8+ T cells sorted from blood (inferred from file names), sampled from a patient given nivolumab and ipilimumab in sequence. All receptors come from a human donor with melanoma.

This chain uses TRBV7-9 with TRBJ2-7, with D maybe TRBD1 (5 bases). CDR1 is SEHNR, CDR2 FQNEAQ, per germline (reference sequence). V was trimmed by 4 bases and J by 5 bases, leaving 21 bases between them. CDR3 length equals 16 residues. Written as DNA, the CDR3 is TGTGCCAGCAGCTCAGAGCTAAAGCAGGGCGGCCACGAGCAGTACTTC. Translated, it gives CASSSELKQGGHEQYF.

The rearrangement uses TRBV11-1 and TRBJ2-7, with 9 bases lining up with TRBD1. CDR1 is SGHAT, CDR2 FQDESV, per germline (reference sequence). Germline trimming cut 5 bases from V and 3 bases from J; bases unmatched to any gene: 8. This CDR3 has 15 amino acids. The CDR3 sequence: CASSAIQGASYEQYV. Here the CDR3 DNA reads TGTGCCAGCAGCGCAATACAGGGGGCAAGCTACGAGCAGTACGTC.

This chain links TRBV7-3 with TRBJ2-3; D is possibly TRBD2 (6 bases). There are 14 residues in the CDR3. V was shortened by 2 bases and J by 2 bases, with 8 bases between the two germline ends. Per germline, CDR1 SGHTA and CDR2 FQGTGA. CDR3 nucleotides: TGTGCCAGCAGCTTAGCGGGGATCACAGATACGCAGTATTTT. Its translation is CASSLAGITDTQYF.

This clone appeared a few times. This chain joins TRBV7-6 and TRBJ1-1; the D gene is possibly TRBD1 (5 bases). V lost 2 bases to trimming and J lost 3 bases, with 22 bases between them. The germline V gene encodes CDR1 SGHVS and CDR2 FNYEAQ. The CDR3 covers 18 residues. The CDR3 here is CASSLSRGRGELDTEAFF. In DNA, the CDR3 is TGTGCCAGCAGCTTAAGTCGGGGCCGGGGGGAACTAGACACTGAAGCTTTCTTT.

The J gene is TRBJ2-6, the V gene TRBV4-3; TRBD1 matches 9 bases. CDR1 is LGHNA, CDR2 YSLEER, per germline. The CDR3 consists of 19 residues. V trimming: 0 bases; J trimming: 1 base; junction bases outside the gene matches: 7. CDR3 DNA: TGCGCCAGCAGCCAAGAACGTACACAGGGGGCTTCTGGGGCCAACGTCCTGACTTTC. Amino acids: CASSQERTQGASGANVLTF.